The following is a TCR beta chain sequence with its context. This entry belongs to a study of CD8 T cells in Susac syndrome. The authors reverse transcribed 0.5 to 1 ug RNA with random hexamers. From the immunoSEQ multiplex PCR reads, TCRdb called clonotypes with MiXCR, one entry per CDR3 protein. The sample has some 77,000 distinct CDR3 sequences, 90% to 95% seen once. The CDR3 is 15 amino acids. Germline V gene data show CDR1 as KGHSH and CDR2 as LQKENI. Trimming removed 2 bases from V and 2 bases from J, with 12 bases in between. Sequencing targeted TCR beta in T cells from blood (CD8+ and CD4+). The recently defined diagnostic criteria for definite or probable disease were met by the Susac syndrome patients.

The clonotype comes from a human donor with Susac syndrome. The chain recombines TRBV18 with TRBJ2-5; D is possibly TRBD1 (6 bases). Input material: CD4+ T cells from PBMCs. The CDR3 sequence: CASSPYRELQETQYF. CDR3 nucleotides: TGTGCCAGCTCACCATACAGGGAGCTACAAGAGACCCAGTACTTC.